Below, 10 T cell receptor beta chains from the same sample are listed, as sequenced in a study of graft-versus-host responses after intestinal transplantation. Libraries were prepared by immunoSEQ multiplex PCR; TCRdb keeps only in-frame clonotypes and omits some of them. The data show around 40,000 clones, with 75% to 90% seen just once and 3.5% to 4.5% held by the top ten. Sequenced material: PBMCs, taken about 1,000 days after transplant. These receptors all stem from a human patient who received an intestinal transplant, so some T cells may come from the graft donor.

The rearrangement links TRBV6-1 to TRBJ1-6; D gene ambiguous. The CDR3 extends over 15 amino acids. V dropped 2 bases and J dropped 9 bases, with 14 bases sitting between them. CDR1 MNHNS and CDR2 SASEGT come from the germline V gene. The CDR3 loop is CASSERARSGSPLHF. DNA for the CDR3: TGTGCCAGCAGTGAACGAGCGCGGTCTGGTTCACCCCTCCACTTT.

The chain carries TRBV7-8 and TRBJ2-5, with D perhaps matching TRBD1 (6 bases). The V end was cut by 2 bases, the J end by 5 bases, with 12 bases between. CDR3 length: 14 amino acids. CDR1 and CDR2 from the germline V gene are SGHVS and FQNEAQ. The CDR3 loop reads CASSLRGQPETQYF. In DNA, the CDR3 is TGTGCCAGCAGCTTACGTGGACAGCCGGAGACCCAGTACTTC.

This clone was counted between two and nine times. The genes are TRBV5-1 and TRBJ2-3; D perhaps matches TRBD1 (5 bases). The germline CDR1 and CDR2 sequences are SGHRS and YFSETQ. The CDR3 is 15 amino acids. Deletions cut 0 bases from V and 0 bases from J, with 8 bases between. CDR3 sequence reads: CASSLAGPSTDTQYF. CDR3 nucleotide sequence: TGCGCCAGCAGCTTGGCAGGGCCGAGCACAGATACGCAGTATTTT.

This chain uses TRBV18 with TRBJ1-5; no clear D gene. This CDR3 region has 13 residues. Looked up from germline, CDR1 is KGHSH and CDR2 is LQKENI. The V end lost 3 bases, the J end lost 9 bases, and 12 bases lay between the germline ends. The CDR3 loop reads CASSPARAGPQHF. The CDR3 DNA is TGTGCCAGCTCACCGGCCCGGGCTGGGCCCCAGCATTTT. The variable domain in full, completed from reference TRBV18 and TRBJ1-5, reads NAGVMQNPRHLVRRRGQEARLRCSPMKGHSHVYWYRQLPEEGLKFMVYLQKENIIDESGMPKERFSAEFPKEGPSILRIQQVVRGDSAAYFCASSPARAGPQHFGDGTRLSIL.

The chain has TRBV6-5 and TRBJ2-7; 7 nucleotides match TRBD2. Germline loops: CDR1 MNHEY, CDR2 SVGAGI. V was clipped by 2 bases and J by 2 bases; unmatched bases: 6. This CDR3 has 15 amino acids. CDR3 sequence (DNA): TGTGCCAGCAGTTACGCGGCTAGCGGTGCCTACGAGCAGTACTTC. Its translation: CASSYAASGAYEQYF.

DNA of the CDR3: TGTGCCAGCAGCTTGACAGGGGGCGCGGGCTACACCTTC. Protein product: CASSLTGGAGYTF. The chain recombines TRBV13 with TRBJ1-2, with 10 bases lining up with TRBD1. V was pared by 3 bases and J by 8 bases, with 3 bases of the junction left unmatched. Germline V gene data show CDR1 as PRHDT and CDR2 as FYEKMQ (reference sequence). This CDR3 has 13 amino acids. Based on the CDR3 plus reference TRBV13 and TRBJ1-2, the full variable domain is AAGVIQSPRHLIKEKRETATLKCYPIPRHDTVYWYQQGPGQDPQFLISFYEKMQSDKGSIPDRFSAQQFSDYHSELNMSSLELGDSALYFCASSLTGGAGYTFGSGTRLTVV.

This clone came up a few times. J is TRBJ1-2 and V is TRBV2, with D unclear. Looked up from germline, CDR1 is SNHLY and CDR2 is FYNNEI. The V end was cut by 3 bases, the J end by 5 bases, with 13 bases between. The CDR3 runs 14 residues. CDR3 region: CASSDWEGRYGYTF. The CDR3 bases are TGTGCCAGCAGTGATTGGGAGGGAAGATATGGCTACACCTTC.

The chain combines TRBV9 with TRBJ2-1; 7 bases align to TRBD2. Germline values: CDR1 SGDLS, CDR2 YYNGEE. This CDR3 region has 14 residues. V lost 3 bases to trimming and J lost 7 bases; unmatched junction nucleotides: 7. This CDR3 reads CASSGEWGGNEQFF. CDR3 in DNA: TGTGCCAGCAGCGGTGAGTGGGGGGGAAATGAGCAGTTCTTC.

The rearrangement joins TRBV30 to TRBJ1-4; D remains ambiguous. CDR3 length: 15 amino acids. Per the germline V gene, CDR1 is GTSNPN and CDR2 is SVGIG (reference sequence). V was cut by 0 bases and J by 2 bases, with 10 bases left in between. CDR3 residues: CAWSVPGKTNEKLFF. For the CDR3, the DNA is TGTGCCTGGAGTGTTCCCGGGAAGACTAATGAAAAACTGTTTTTT.

The rearrangement uses TRBV11-1 and TRBJ2-7; no reliable D call. The germline V gene has CDR1 SGHAT and CDR2 FQDESV (reference sequence). This CDR3 has 13 residues. V dropped 5 bases and J dropped 2 bases, with 10 bases sitting between them. The CDR3 is CASSQPPTYEQYF. The CDR3 DNA reads TGTGCCAGCAGCCAACCTCCTACCTACGAGCAGTACTTC.